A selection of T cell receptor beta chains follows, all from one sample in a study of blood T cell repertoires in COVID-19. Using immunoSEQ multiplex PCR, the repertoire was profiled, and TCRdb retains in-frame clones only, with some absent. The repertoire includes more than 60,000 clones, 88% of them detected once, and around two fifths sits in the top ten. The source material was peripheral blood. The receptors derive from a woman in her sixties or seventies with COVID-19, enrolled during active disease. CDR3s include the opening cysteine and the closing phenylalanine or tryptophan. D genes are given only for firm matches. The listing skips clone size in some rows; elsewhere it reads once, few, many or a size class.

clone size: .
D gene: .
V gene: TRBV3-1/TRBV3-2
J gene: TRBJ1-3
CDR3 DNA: TGTGCCAGCAGCCAAGAGGGGGGGAACTCTGGAAACACCATATATTTT
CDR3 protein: CASSQEGGNSGNTIYF

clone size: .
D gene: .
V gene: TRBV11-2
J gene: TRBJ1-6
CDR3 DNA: TGTGCCAGCGCCGTCACAGGAGCTAATTCACCCCTCCACTTT
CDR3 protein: CASAVTGANSPLHF

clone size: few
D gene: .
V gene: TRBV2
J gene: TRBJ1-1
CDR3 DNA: TGTGCCAGCAGTGAAGGGACAGAGAACACTGAAGCTTTCTTT
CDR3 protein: CASSEGTENTEAFF

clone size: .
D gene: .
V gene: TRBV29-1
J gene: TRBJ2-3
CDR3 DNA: TGCAGCGTCACTACCGGGGATTCTAGCACAGATACGCAGTATTTT
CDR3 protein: CSVTTGDSSTDTQYF

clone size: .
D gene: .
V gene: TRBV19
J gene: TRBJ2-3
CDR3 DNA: TGTGCCAGTAGTAGCGGGGGCGGTACAGATACGCAGTATTTT
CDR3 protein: CASSSGGGTDTQYF

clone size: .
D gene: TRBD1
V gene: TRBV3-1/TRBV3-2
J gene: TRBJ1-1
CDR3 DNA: TGTGCCAGCAGCGGACAGGGGGACACTGAAGCTTTCTTT
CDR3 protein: CASSGQGDTEAFF

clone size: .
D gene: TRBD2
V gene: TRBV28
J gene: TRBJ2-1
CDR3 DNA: TGTGCCAGCAGTTTCGGGGGACTAGCCACCTACAATGAGCAGTTCTTC
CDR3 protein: CASSFGGLATYNEQFF

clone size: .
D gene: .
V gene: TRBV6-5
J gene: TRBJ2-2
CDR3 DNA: TGTGCCAGCAGTACGGGACTCGCGAACACCGGGGAGCTGTTTTTT
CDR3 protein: CASSTGLANTGELFF

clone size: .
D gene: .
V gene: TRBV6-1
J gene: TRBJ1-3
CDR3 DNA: TGTGCCAGCAGTCTAGGGGGACCTGGAAACACCATATATTTT
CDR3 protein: CASSLGGPGNTIYF

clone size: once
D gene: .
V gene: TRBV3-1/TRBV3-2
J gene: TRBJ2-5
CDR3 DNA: TGTGCCAGCAGTCGACCGGGGGACGGGGTAGAGACCCAGTACTTC
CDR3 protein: CASSRPGDGVETQYF

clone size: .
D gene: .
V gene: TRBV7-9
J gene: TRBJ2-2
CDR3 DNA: TGTGCCAGCAGCTTAGAGGAAGGCACCACCCGGGGCGGGGAGCTGTTTTTT
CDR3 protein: CASSLEEGTTRGGELFF

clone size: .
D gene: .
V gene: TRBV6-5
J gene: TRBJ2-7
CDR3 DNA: TGTGCCAGCAAAACACCCTATAGACAGGACTCCGAGCAGTACTTC
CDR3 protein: CASKTPYRQDSEQYF

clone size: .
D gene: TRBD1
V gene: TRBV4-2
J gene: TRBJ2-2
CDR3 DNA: TGTGCCAGCAGCCCATGGACAGGGGGCGATTTCAGGGACACCGGGGAGCTGTTTTTT
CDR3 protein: CASSPWTGGDFRDTGELFF

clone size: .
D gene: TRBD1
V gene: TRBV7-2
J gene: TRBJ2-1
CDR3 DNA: TGTGCCAGCAGCTTCAACCCCGGACAGGGCTCCTTCTTC
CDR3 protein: CASSFNPGQGSFF

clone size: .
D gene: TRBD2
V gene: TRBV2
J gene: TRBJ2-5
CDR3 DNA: TGTGCCAGCAGTGAAGGTATTAGCGGGGGGATCCAAGAGACCCAGTACTTC
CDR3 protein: CASSEGISGGIQETQYF

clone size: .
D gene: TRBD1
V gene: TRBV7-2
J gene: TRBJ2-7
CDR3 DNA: TGTGCCAGCAGCTCTGTACAGGGGGCGGACGAGCAGTACTTC
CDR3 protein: CASSSVQGADEQYF

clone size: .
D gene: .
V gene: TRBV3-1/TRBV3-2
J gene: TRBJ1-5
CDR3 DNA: TGTGCCAGCAGCCAGGAGGGGAATCAGCCCCAGCATTTT
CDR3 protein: CASSQEGNQPQHF

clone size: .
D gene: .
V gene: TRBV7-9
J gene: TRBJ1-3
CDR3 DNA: TGTGCCAGCAGCCCCGGACAGTTCTCTGGAAACACCATATATTTT
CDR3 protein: CASSPGQFSGNTIYF

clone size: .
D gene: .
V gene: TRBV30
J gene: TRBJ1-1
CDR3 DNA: TGTGCCTGGAGTGTACCGGATCCTAGGGGTTTCTTT
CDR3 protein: CAWSVPDPRGFF

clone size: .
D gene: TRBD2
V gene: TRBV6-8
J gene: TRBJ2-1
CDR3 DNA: TGTGCCAGCAGTTACTCTTATTATCCACCGTCGGGGGGGAACTCCTACAATGAGCAGTTCTTC
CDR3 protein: CASSYSYYPPSGGNSYNEQFF

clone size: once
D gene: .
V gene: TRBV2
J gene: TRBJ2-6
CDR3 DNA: TGTGCCAGCAGGCCCGACACGGCTGGGGCCAACGTCCTGACTTTC
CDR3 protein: CASRPDTAGANVLTF

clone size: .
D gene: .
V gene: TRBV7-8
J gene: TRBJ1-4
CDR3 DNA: TGTGCCAGCAGCTTAAAGGCACAGCCAATTAATGAAAAACTGTTTTTT
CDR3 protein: CASSLKAQPINEKLFF

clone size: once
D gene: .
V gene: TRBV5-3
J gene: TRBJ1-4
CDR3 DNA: TGTGCCAGAGGGTGGGGCAAAGCCAGGGAAAAACTGTTTTTT
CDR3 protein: CARGWGKAREKLFF

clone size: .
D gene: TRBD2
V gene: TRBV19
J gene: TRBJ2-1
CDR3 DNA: TGTGCCAGTAGAATAGCGGGAGGTAACAATGAGCAGTTCTTC
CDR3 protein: CASRIAGGNNEQFF